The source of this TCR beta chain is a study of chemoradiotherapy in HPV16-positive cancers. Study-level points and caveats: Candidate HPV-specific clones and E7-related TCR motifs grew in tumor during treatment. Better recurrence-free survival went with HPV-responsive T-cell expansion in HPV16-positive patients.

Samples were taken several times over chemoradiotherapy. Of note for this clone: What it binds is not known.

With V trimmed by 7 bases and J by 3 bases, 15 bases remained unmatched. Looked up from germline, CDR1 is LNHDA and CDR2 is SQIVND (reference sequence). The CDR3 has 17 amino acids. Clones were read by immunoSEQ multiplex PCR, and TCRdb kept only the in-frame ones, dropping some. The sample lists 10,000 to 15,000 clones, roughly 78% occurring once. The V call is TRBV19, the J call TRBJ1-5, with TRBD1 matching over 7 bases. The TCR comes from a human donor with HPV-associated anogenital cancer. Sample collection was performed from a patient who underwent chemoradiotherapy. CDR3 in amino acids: CASMNEREGADNQPQHF. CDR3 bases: TGTGCCAGTATGAATGAGCGGGAGGGGGCTGACAATCAGCCCCAGCATTTT.